The present T cell receptor beta chain was sequenced within a study of OX40 agonist ivuxolimab in advanced cancers. Across the study: Among those enrolled, mean age was 60 years (range about 23 to 90) and about 82% were male. Study observations and caveats: Expanded peripheral T-cell antigen specificity went undetermined. There was clonal expansion of CD4+ and CD8+ blood T cells by week 6 at 0.1 to 3.0 mg/kg.

Comments on this clone: Antigen specificity is unknown.

Trimming at V came to 6 bases and at J to 5 bases, leaving 5 bases not matched to a gene. The germline V gene encodes CDR1 MNHNS and CDR2 SASEGT. The CDR3 covers 14 residues. TCRdb's table, derived via immunoSEQ multiplex PCR, lists solely in-frame clones and lacks some. The sample lists 40,000 or so clones, approximately 90% occurring once. Sequenced here: CD4+ or CD8+ T cells sorted from blood, sampled in a trial of the OX40 agonist ivuxolimab. This chain uses TRBV6-1 with TRBJ1-5; 9 nucleotides agree with TRBD1. The receptor comes from an adult with an advanced solid tumor such as melanoma, head and neck, liver or kidney cancer. In DNA form, the CDR3 reads TGTGCCAGCAGACCCGGACAGGGGTATCAGCCCCAGCATTTT. Its translation: CASRPGQGYQPQHF.